The rows below give T cell receptor beta chains drawn from one sample of a study of CD8+CD57+ T cells in acquired aplastic anemia. MiXCR was run by TCRdb on the reads, yielding one entry per CDR3 protein. The sample shows hundreds of thousands of distinct CDR3 sequences, around half of them seen only once. Material for sequencing was sorted CD4+, CD8+, or CD8+CD57+ T cells (not recorded which) from PBMCs. The source is a human donor with aplastic anemia. Both conserved end residues are part of each CDR3. D genes are given only for firm matches. Clone size is given for some rows only: seen once, a few or many times, or a class if the clone is expanded.

>-|TRBJ1-5|TRBV7-9|TRBD1
CASSQTGSNQPQHF
TGTGCCAGCAGCCAGACAGGGAGCAATCAGCCCCAGCATTTT
>-|TRBJ2-3|TRBV15|-
CATSSGATSTGTQYF
TGTGCCACCAGCAGCGGGGCGACGAGCACAGGTACGCAGTATTTT
>many|TRBJ2-3|TRBV9|-
CASSVVSTDTQYF
TGTGCCAGCAGCGTAGTGTCTACAGATACGCAGTATTTT
>-|TRBJ2-2|TRBV7-3|-
CASSRGDGGTGELFF
TGTGCCAGCAGCCGCGGAGACGGAGGCACCGGGGAGCTGTTTTTT
>-|TRBJ1-5|TRBV24-1|-
CATSDSGDFNQPQHF
TGTGCCACCAGTGATTCAGGGGACTTTAATCAGCCCCAGCATTTT
>-|TRBJ1-2|TRBV7-9|-
CASNPFHSHNYGYTF
TGTGCCAGCAACCCATTTCACAGCCATAACTATGGCTACACCTTC
>few|TRBJ2-5|TRBV10-2|TRBD1
CAIGPGQGFQETQYF
TGCGCCATCGGGCCGGGACAGGGGTTTCAGGAGACCCAGTACTTC
>-|TRBJ2-3|TRBV2|-
CASRSEGGTSTDTQYF
TGTGCCAGCCGATCTGAGGGGGGAACTAGCACAGATACGCAGTATTTT
>-|TRBJ2-7|TRBV5-6|TRBD1
CASNDRGRLSYEQYF
TGTGCCAGCAACGACAGGGGCCGCCTGTCCTACGAGCAGTACTTC
>once|TRBJ2-7|TRBV9|-
CASGRIDGYEQYF
TGTGCCAGCGGACGGATTGATGGGTACGAGCAGTACTTC
>-|TRBJ2-1|TRBV18|-
CASSPVAAQNNEQFF
TGTGCCAGCTCACCTGTAGCAGCACAAAACAATGAGCAGTTCTTC
>-|TRBJ2-7|TRBV10-2|-
CASSPGSNQPQYF
TGCGCCAGCAGTCCGGGAAGCAATCAGCCCCAGTACTTC
>-|TRBJ1-2|TRBV19|-
CASTHVPGNYGYTF
TGTGCCAGTACCCATGTACCGGGAAACTATGGCTACACCTTC
>-|TRBJ1-2|TRBV5-1|-
CASSQRGEVSYGYTF
TGCGCCAGCAGCCAGAGAGGGGAGGTTAGCTATGGCTACACCTTC
>-|TRBJ1-6|TRBV2|-
CASRGDNSPLHF
TGTGCCAGCAGGGGCGATAATTCACCCCTCCACTTT
>-|TRBJ1-2|TRBV2|-
CAIEPSGTPYGYTF
TGTGCCATCGAACCTTCCGGGACCCCCTATGGCTACACCTTC
>many|TRBJ2-5|TRBV9|-
CASSVGGVQETQYF
TGTGCCAGCAGCGTTGGCGGGGTACAAGAGACCCAGTACTTC
>many|TRBJ2-3|TRBV19|TRBD1
CASSIGTGETDTQYF
TGTGCCAGTAGTATCGGGACAGGCGAAACAGATACGCAGTATTTT
>few|TRBJ2-5|TRBV25-1|-
CASSESMGLQETQYF
TGTGCCAGCAGTGAGAGCATGGGACTGCAAGAGACCCAGTACTTC
>-|TRBJ2-1|TRBV10-2|-
CASSEREYNEQFF
TGCGCCAGCAGTGAGAGAGAATACAATGAGCAGTTCTTC
>many|TRBJ2-1|TRBV25-1|-
CASSNNEQFF
TGTGCCAGCAGTAACAATGAGCAGTTCTTC
>-|TRBJ2-7|TRBV7-2|-
CASSWGRDTYEQYF
TGTGCCAGCAGCTGGGGCAGGGACACCTACGAGCAGTACTTC
>few|TRBJ2-3|TRBV6-5|TRBD2
CASSHQRGGLGDTQYF
TGTGCCAGCAGTCATCAGCGGGGGGGCCTAGGAGATACGCAGTATTTT
>-|TRBJ2-3|TRBV19|TRBD2
CASTYSGGLLDTQYF
TGTGCCAGTACCTATAGCGGGGGGCTTTTAGATACGCAGTATTTT
>-|TRBJ1-5|TRBV19|-
CASSISTGPQHF
TGTGCCAGTAGTATCTCTACGGGGCCCCAGCATTTT
>-|TRBJ1-6|TRBV15|TRBD1
CATSSGTGEIQNSPLHF
TGTGCCACCAGCAGCGGGACAGGGGAAATCCAGAATTCACCCCTCCACTTT
>many|TRBJ2-7|TRBV9|TRBD1
CASSVDQGAFEQYF
TGTGCCAGCAGCGTAGATCAGGGGGCCTTCGAGCAGTACTTC
>-|TRBJ2-7|TRBV12-3/TRBV12-4|-
CASSEAEGVSYEQYF
TGTGCCAGCAGTGAAGCTGAAGGGGTCTCCTACGAGCAGTACTTC
>-|TRBJ2-1|TRBV10-3|TRBD2
CAISEGSGGYYNEQFF
TGTGCCATCAGTGAGGGAAGCGGGGGCTACTACAATGAGCAGTTCTTC
>many|TRBJ2-7|TRBV15|-
CATSRERTASYEQYF
TGTGCCACCAGCAGAGAAAGGACAGCATCCTACGAGCAGTACTTC
>few|TRBJ2-2|TRBV4-3|TRBD2
CASSHTVGEGFTGELFF
TGCGCCAGCAGCCACACTGTGGGGGAGGGATTCACCGGGGAGCTGTTTTTT
>-|TRBJ1-5|TRBV2|-
CARGQPQQF
TGTGCCCGCGGTCAGCCCCAGCAGTTT
>many|TRBJ2-2|TRBV25-1|-
CASSGPLAGELFF
TGTGCCAGCAGTGGTCCACTAGCCGGGGAGCTGTTTTTT
>few|TRBJ1-2|TRBV6-5|-
CASSYKQNYGYTF
TGTGCCAGCAGTTATAAACAGAACTATGGCTACACCTTC
>many|TRBJ1-2|TRBV11-2|-
CASSSIGGNYGYTF
TGTGCCAGCAGCTCCATCGGCGGAAACTATGGCTACACCTTC
>few|TRBJ2-7|TRBV7-9|TRBD1
CASSKGQGTREQYF
TGTGCCAGCAGCAAAGGACAGGGTACACGCGAGCAGTACTTC
>many|TRBJ2-7|TRBV9|TRBD2
CASSPVGTSGYEQYF
TGTGCCAGCAGCCCAGTCGGGACTAGCGGCTACGAGCAGTACTTC